This TCR beta chain is drawn from a study of blood T cells in healthy people across ages. Study-level findings and limits: Samples with more naive T cells showed higher observed beta diversity.

Trimming pared 3 bases from V and 0 bases from J, leaving 15 bases between. CDR1 MGHRA and CDR2 YSYEKL come from the germline V gene. This CDR3 has 16 residues. The use of a sample-barcoded 5' primer and a J-beta primer mix characterized a second PCR of about 6 to 11 cycles. TCRdb reanalysed the 5' RACE reads using MiXCR and keeps one entry per CDR3 protein. The sample has fewer than 1.5 million distinct CDR3 sequences, roughly 45% seen once; the top ten hold under 8%. Note on this clonotype: The antigen is undetermined.

Sequenced sample: blood. The J gene is TRBJ2-7, the V gene TRBV4-1; D remains ambiguous. This clonotype was sampled from a woman under 30 in good health. The DNA for the CDR3 is TGCGCCAGCAGCCATGACCCCGAAATCCTCTCCTACGAGCAGTACTTC. Its protein product is CASSHDPEILSYEQYF.